These T cell receptor beta chains were read from a single sample in a study of blood T cell repertoires in COVID-19. TCRdb's copy holds only in-frame clones and misses some; the assay was immunoSEQ multiplex PCR. The table records some 150,000 clones, 78% of them present only once. Source material: PBMCs or T cells enriched from blood (not recorded which). Receptor source: a woman aged 50 to 60 who had recovered from COVID-19. Each CDR3 is given with its conserved first and last residue. Each record gives: J gene, clone size, D gene, V gene, CDR3 protein, CDR3 DNA. The D gene is left open where the match is weak. Size is omitted from some rows. Given values are once, few, many or a class for expanded clones.

J: TRBJ1-5; size: .; D: TRBD1; V: TRBV27; CDR3: CASSTTGGPQPQHF; DNA: TGTGCCAGCAGTACCACAGGGGGCCCTCAGCCCCAGCATTTT
J: TRBJ2-1; size: .; D: .; V: TRBV5-6; CDR3: CASSLEPGAYNEQFF; DNA: TGTGCCAGCAGCTTGGAACCAGGGGCGTACAATGAGCAGTTCTTC
J: TRBJ1-2; size: .; D: .; V: TRBV20-1; CDR3: CSASLQTWNYGYTF; DNA: TGCAGTGCTAGTCTTCAGACTTGGAACTATGGCTACACCTTC
J: TRBJ1-5; size: .; D: TRBD1; V: TRBV6-5; CDR3: CASSNRGFNQPQHF; DNA: TGTGCCAGCAGTAACAGGGGTTTCAATCAGCCCCAGCATTTT
J: TRBJ1-5; size: .; D: TRBD1; V: TRBV6-4; CDR3: CASSLDRDQPQHF; DNA: TGTGCCAGCAGCCTAGACAGGGATCAGCCCCAGCATTTT
J: TRBJ1-1; size: .; D: TRBD1; V: TRBV10-1; CDR3: CASSEGRGSPRTEAFF; DNA: TGCGCCAGCAGTGAAGGCAGGGGGAGCCCCAGGACTGAAGCTTTCTTT
J: TRBJ2-5; size: many; D: TRBD2; V: TRBV6-4; CDR3: CASSAGTSGVETQYF; DNA: TGTGCCAGCAGCGCCGGGACTAGCGGGGTGGAGACCCAGTACTTC
J: TRBJ1-2; size: .; D: .; V: TRBV5-1; CDR3: CASSLANETGSYGYTF; DNA: TGCGCCAGCAGCTTGGCCAATGAGACAGGCTCCTATGGCTACACCTTC
J: TRBJ2-1; size: .; D: TRBD1; V: TRBV7-3; CDR3: CASSAGQGLHEQFF; DNA: TGTGCCAGCAGTGCGGGACAGGGCCTCCATGAGCAGTTCTTC
J: TRBJ1-5; size: .; D: TRBD1; V: TRBV19; CDR3: CASSRRTGAHNQPQHF; DNA: TGTGCCAGTAGTAGACGGACAGGTGCTCACAATCAGCCCCAGCATTTT